A single sample is the source of the 27 T cell receptor beta chains below, sequenced in a study of cytomegalovirus exposure and HLA in healthy donors. PCR involved 60 Vbeta and 13 Jbeta primers. Assay used: immunoSEQ multiplex PCR; TCRdb lists only in-frame clones, some missing. The sample holds some 110,000 clones, 77% seen once. Specimen: PBMCs. The receptor source for this set is a middle-aged woman in good health and CMV-seropositive.

This clone was counted a few times. The chain combines TRBV20-1 with TRBJ2-1, with D hard to call. Trimming took 0 bases from V and 15 from J, leaving 12 bases between them. The germline V gene has CDR1 DFQATT and CDR2 SNEGSKA (reference sequence). The CDR3 has 11 amino acids. CDR3 residues: CSARDGSFRFF. The CDR3 DNA sequence: TGCAGTGCTAGAGATGGCAGTTTCCGGTTCTTC.

The CDR3 sequence is CASSVQGLNQPQHF. CDR3 bases: TGTGCCAGTAGTGTTCAGGGGTTGAATCAGCCCCAGCATTTT. The chain links TRBV19 to TRBJ1-5; D may be TRBD1 (6 bases). Germline CDR1 reads LNHDA; CDR2 reads SQIVND (reference sequence). CDR3 length: 14 amino acids. The germline V and J ends were trimmed by 5 bases and 4 bases, with 12 bases remaining between them.

Only a few counts were recorded for this clone. The chain carries TRBV27 and TRBJ2-2; TRBD2 matches at 8 bases. The CDR3 contains 16 residues. With V trimmed by 8 bases and J by 4 bases, 12 bases remained unmatched. The V gene's germline CDR1 is MNHEY and CDR2 SMNVEV (reference sequence). The CDR3 here is CASCGAGGRFTGELFF. CDR3 nucleotide sequence: TGTGCCAGCTGCGGGGCGGGGGGAAGATTCACCGGGGAGCTGTTTTTT.

The chain carries TRBV4-2 and TRBJ1-1, with 9 bases aligning to TRBD1. This CDR3 is built from 16 residues. Germline V gene sequence: CDR1 LGHNA, CDR2 YNFKEQ. J gave up 7 bases and V 3 bases, and 12 bases lay outside the gene matches. CDR3 protein: CASSQAFPGQGGEAFF. The DNA for the CDR3 is TGTGCCAGCAGCCAGGCCTTCCCGGGACAGGGCGGTGAAGCTTTCTTT.

CDR3 residues: CASSLPRGQNYGYTF. The CDR3, as DNA: TGTGCCAGCAGTCTTCCGAGGGGACAAAACTATGGCTACACCTTC. The chain uses TRBV28 and TRBJ1-2; perhaps TRBD1 as D (6 bases). The V and J ends lost 5 bases and 2 bases respectively, with 15 bases between them. This CDR3 comprises 15 residues. The V gene's germline CDR1 is MDHEN and CDR2 SYDVKM.

This chain links TRBV2 with TRBJ2-3; D is undetermined. Germline V gene sequence: CDR1 SNHLY, CDR2 FYNNEI. V was clipped by 3 bases and J by 0 bases, with 7 bases between them. There are 14 residues in the CDR3. The CDR3 is CASSDGTSTDTQYF. The CDR3 DNA sequence: TGTGCCAGCAGTGACGGTACTAGCACAGATACGCAGTATTTT.

The chain has TRBV4-1 and TRBJ2-1; the match to TRBD2 covers 9 bases. V was pared by 5 bases and J by 7 bases, with 12 bases of the junction left unmatched. Looked up from germline, CDR1 is MGHRA and CDR2 is YSYEKL. The CDR3 runs to 16 residues. The CDR3 bases are TGCGCCAGCAGCGATAGGGCGGGAGGGCCAAGGAATGAGCAGTTCTTC. Encoded protein: CASSDRAGGPRNEQFF.

The chain uses TRBV5-4 and TRBJ2-1, with D possibly matching TRBD2 (6 bases). V dropped 1 base and J dropped 5 bases, with 13 bases sitting between them. Germline CDR1 and CDR2: SGHNT and YYREEE (reference sequence). The CDR3 length is 15 residues. CDR3 nucleotide sequence: TGTGCCAGCAGCTTGTGGCTAGCGCGCAACAATGAGCAGTTCTTC. Translation: CASSLWLARNNEQFF.

The V and J genes are TRBV28 and TRBJ2-1, with D perhaps matching TRBD1 (5 bases). The V and J ends lost 4 bases and 7 bases respectively, with 20 bases between them. CDR1 and CDR2 (germline): MDHEN, SYDVKM. The CDR3 consists of 16 residues. CDR3 DNA: TGTGCCAGCAGTTCATTAGCAGGGCCTGGTGTAAATGAGCAGTTCTTC. As protein: CASSSLAGPGVNEQFF.

This clone was observed a handful of times. V usage is TRBV10-3 and J usage is TRBJ2-3; D remains ambiguous. This CDR3 region has 13 residues. Between the trimmed V and J ends, which lost 3 bases and 6 bases, there was a span of 10 bases. Germline loops: CDR1 ENHRY, CDR2 SYGVKD. The CDR3 sequence is CAISDGNPDTQYF. As DNA, the CDR3 is TGTGCCATCAGTGACGGTAATCCGGATACGCAGTATTTT.

The J gene is TRBJ2-5, the V gene TRBV6-1; possibly TRBD2 for D (5 bases). The length of the CDR3 is 14 residues. V lost 7 bases, J lost 4 bases, and 16 bases lay in between. Germline CDR1 MNHNS, CDR2 SASEGT. This chain's CDR3 is CASNLLRGGETQYF. CDR3 bases: TGTGCCAGCAACTTGTTAAGAGGAGGAGAGACCCAGTACTTC.

The chain couples TRBV2 to TRBJ2-2; tentative D call: TRBD2 (5 bases). V was pared by 5 bases and J by 4 bases, with 8 bases between. The germline V gene encodes CDR1 SNHLY and CDR2 FYNNEI. The CDR3 loop spans 13 amino acids. The chain's CDR3 is CASSWTATGELFF. CDR3 DNA: TGTGCCAGCAGTTGGACTGCCACCGGGGAGCTGTTTTTT.

This chain connects TRBV5-5 to TRBJ1-5, with 7 bases matching TRBD1. The germline gives CDR1 SGHKS, CDR2 YYEKEE (reference sequence). Trimming removed 0 bases from V and 1 base from J; junction bases left unmatched: 1. This CDR3 has 15 residues. The CDR3 spells CASSLGGQSNQPQHF. The CDR3 nucleotides read TGTGCCAGCAGCTTGGGGGGACAGAGCAATCAGCCCCAGCATTTT.

The chain recombines TRBV27 with TRBJ2-1; TRBD2 aligns across 7 bases. CDR3 size: 18 residues. V was pared by 2 bases and J by 2 bases, with 12 bases of the junction left unmatched. Per the germline V gene, CDR1 is MNHEY and CDR2 is SMNVEV (reference sequence). This CDR3 reads CASSLVEGSGIPYNEQFF. Here the CDR3 DNA reads TGTGCCAGCAGTTTAGTTGAGGGGAGCGGGATCCCCTACAATGAGCAGTTCTTC.

The rearrangement links TRBV25-1 to TRBJ2-7, with 11 bases that match TRBD1. V shed 5 bases, J shed 7 bases, and the junction held 7 bases outside the gene matches. The CDR3 consists of 14 residues. Germline lookup yields CDR1 MGHDK and CDR2 SYGVNS. The CDR3 nucleotides are TGTGCCAGCAGTCCTCGGACAGGGGGCTGGGAGCAGTACTTC. Protein sequence: CASSPRTGGWEQYF.

V gene TRBV30 combines with J gene TRBJ2-1; 9 bases align to TRBD2. The germline gives CDR1 GTSNPN, CDR2 SVGIG (reference sequence). There are 17 residues in the CDR3. V trimming: 5 bases; J trimming: 5 bases; junction bases outside the gene matches: 16. The CDR3: CAWQTPRTSARNNEQFF. CDR3 DNA sequence: TGTGCCTGGCAAACTCCCAGGACTAGCGCCCGTAACAATGAGCAGTTCTTC.

This clone was counted once. The chain joins TRBV6-5 to TRBJ1-4; D is perhaps TRBD1 (6 bases). CDR1 is MNHEY, CDR2 SVGAGI, per germline. V lost 2 bases and J lost 7, with 14 bases in between. This CDR3 contains 15 residues. CDR3 nucleotides: TGTGCCAGCAGTTACAATACAGGGCTGGGTGAAAAACTGTTTTTT. The encoded protein is CASSYNTGLGEKLFF.

A word on this clone: Other DNA sequences within the sample encode an identical CDR3. This chain connects TRBV29-1 to TRBJ2-5, with D perhaps TRBD1 (6 bases). The CDR3 is 15 amino acids. Deletions cut 6 bases from V and 2 bases from J, with 19 bases between. Looked up from germline, CDR1 is SQVTM and CDR2 is ANQGSEA. CDR3 residues: CSVRDPGQGQETQYF. As DNA, the CDR3 is TGCAGCGTCCGCGACCCGGGGCAGGGGCAAGAGACCCAGTACTTC.

The chain combines TRBV11-2 with TRBJ2-5; TRBD2 matches 12 bases. Germline V gene lookup returns CDR1 SGHAT and CDR2 FQNNGV. The V and J ends lost 4 bases and 1 base, in that order; junction bases with no gene match: 1. The CDR3 totals 15 residues. The CDR3 nucleotides read TGTGCCAGCAGCTCGGGACTAGCGGGCCAAGAGACCCAGTACTTC. It codes for CASSSGLAGQETQYF.

V usage is TRBV13 and J usage is TRBJ2-7; TRBD2 might be the D (7 bases). Trimming cost V 5 bases and J 0 bases, with 14 bases left between them. CDR3 length: 15 amino acids. Germline-derived CDR1 and CDR2 are PRHDT and FYEKMQ (reference sequence). CDR3 protein: CASSAYGGPSYEQYF. DNA for the CDR3: TGTGCCAGCAGCGCCTACGGGGGGCCCTCCTACGAGCAGTACTTC.

The chain links TRBV30 to TRBJ1-2; TRBD1 is a possible D gene (5 bases). The CDR3 consists of 12 residues. Trimming removed 4 bases at V and 5 bases at J, with 11 bases between. Germline CDR1 is GTSNPN and CDR2 is SVGIG (reference sequence). The CDR3 DNA reads as TGTGCCTGGACGGGGGATAGATATGGCTACACCTTC. Translation gives CAWTGDRYGYTF.

The chain is built from TRBV2 and TRBJ1-3, with D possibly matching TRBD1 (5 bases). V lost 5 bases to trimming and J lost 0 bases, with 8 bases between them. This CDR3 spans 14 amino acids. CDR1 SNHLY and CDR2 FYNNEI come from the germline V gene. The CDR3, as DNA: TGTGCCAGCAGTCAACAGGTCTCTGGAAACACCATATATTTT. It translates to CASSQQVSGNTIYF.

The V gene is TRBV5-4, the J gene TRBJ2-7; 10 nucleotides agree with TRBD2. The CDR3 sequence is 16 residues long. V lost 6 bases and J lost 5; bases outside the gene matches: 14. The germline V gene has CDR1 SGHNT and CDR2 YYREEE (reference sequence). The CDR3 DNA reads TGTGCCAGCAACCCAAGAGGAGCGGGAGGGCCCCACGAGCAGTACTTC. Amino acid sequence: CASNPRGAGGPHEQYF. Supplemented by reference TRBV5-4 and TRBJ2-7, the full variable domain reads ETGVTQSPTHLIKTRGQQVTLRCSSQSGHNTVSWYQQALGQGPQFIFQYYREEENGRGNFPPRFSGLQFPNYSSELNVNALELDDSALYLCASNPRGAGGPHEQYFGPGTRLTVT.

This clone appeared once. The J gene is TRBJ2-2, the V gene TRBV5-1; D might be TRBD1 (5 bases). Germline loops: CDR1 SGHRS, CDR2 YFSETQ. V lost 4 bases, J lost 5 bases, and 18 bases lay in between. This CDR3 has 16 amino acids. The CDR3 sequence: CASSPAVRVVTGELFF. CDR3 sequence (DNA): TGCGCCAGCAGCCCAGCTGTCAGGGTGGTTACCGGGGAGCTGTTTTTT.

CDR3 nucleotide sequence: TGTGCCACCAGGGGGGGGACCTACAATGAGCAGTTCTTC. Translation: CATRGGTYNEQFF. The chain has TRBV28 and TRBJ2-1; D possibly uses TRBD1 or TRBD2 (7 bases each). V was pared by 10 bases and J by 2 bases, with 12 bases between. Germline V gene data show CDR1 as MDHEN and CDR2 as SYDVKM. The CDR3 sequence is 13 residues long. Full variable domain (missing parts from reference TRBV28 and TRBJ2-1): DVKVTQSSRYLVKRTGEKVFLECVQDMDHENMFWYRQDPGLGLRLIYFSYDVKMKEKGDIPEGYSVSREKKERFSLILESASTNQTSMYLCATRGGTYNEQFFGPGTRLTVL.

The J gene is TRBJ2-3, the V gene TRBV29-1; 11 bases are shared with TRBD2. Germline V gives CDR1 SQVTM, CDR2 ANQGSEA. The CDR3 runs to 17 residues. V lost 1 base, J lost 3 bases, and 9 bases stayed unmatched. This chain's CDR3 is CSVEGLIAGGPTDTQYF. CDR3 in DNA: TGCAGCGTTGAAGGTCTAATAGCGGGAGGGCCGACAGATACGCAGTATTTT.

As for this clone: Germline is not matched at one junction end, which may reflect a read error. The genes are TRBV7-7 and TRBJ2-7; 8 positions match TRBD1. This CDR3 is 15 amino acids long. Germline V CDR1 and CDR2: SSHAT, FNYEAQ (reference sequence). The CDR3 here is CASSPRTGRPYEQYF. CDR3 DNA sequence: TGTGCTAGCAGCCCCCGGACAGGGAGGCCCTACGAGCAGTACTTC.